The next 31 T cell receptor beta chains were all read from a single sample in a study of T cells in Graves' hyperthyroidism and ophthalmopathy. Using RNA transcripts as the source, TCR beta CDR3 regions were amplified. The HTBI set primed first-round TCR CDR3 RT-PCR. One entry per CDR3 protein, called by TCRdb with MiXCR from the multiplex PCR reads. The sample contains some 270,000 distinct CDR3 sequences, approximately 15% of which appear only once. What was sequenced was blood. These receptors came from a woman aged 40 to 49 with Graves' hyperthyroidism.

This clonotype was seen only a few times. The chain is built from TRBV19 and TRBJ1-2, with a possible D match to TRBD1 (5 bases). Germline V CDR1 and CDR2: LNHDA, SQIVND (reference sequence). CDR3 length equals 13 residues. V lost 9 bases to trimming and J lost 7 bases, with 18 bases between them. The CDR3 here is CASSTRGTRGYTF. The CDR3 DNA sequence: TGTGCCAGCAGCACGCGGGGGACGCGTGGCTACACCTTC.

This clonotype was observed many times. This chain joins TRBV2 and TRBJ2-3, with unresolved D. Trimming removed 2 bases from V and 1 base from J, with 7 bases in between. The CDR3 consists of 14 residues. Germline V gene sequence: CDR1 SNHLY, CDR2 FYNNEI. The DNA of the CDR3 is TGTGCCAGCAGTGAATCCCGGGGCACAGATACGCAGTATTTT. Its translation: CASSESRGTDTQYF.

The genes are TRBV7-9 and TRBJ2-1; D not resolved. Between the trimmed V and J ends, which lost 1 base and 9 bases, there was a span of 28 bases. CDR3 length equals 19 residues. CDR1 and CDR2 from the germline V gene are SEHNR and FQNEAQ (reference sequence). The CDR3 DNA sequence: TGTGCCAGCAGCTTAGTTTCCGCGTTCAAGTCGAGCTTTCTACGTGAGCAGTTCTTC. Its translation is CASSLVSAFKSSFLREQFF. The variable domain in full, with the rest retrieved from reference TRBV7-9 and TRBJ2-1, is DTGVSQNPRHKITKRGQNVTFRCDPISEHNRLYWYRQTLGQGPEFLTYFQNEAQLEKSRLLSDRFSAERPKGSFSTLEIQRTEQGDSAMYLCASSLVSAFKSSFLREQFFGPGTRLTVL.

V gene TRBV9 combines with J gene TRBJ2-3, with TRBD2 as a possible D gene (6 bases). Germline loops: CDR1 SGDLS, CDR2 YYNGEE. Trimming stripped 0 bases from V and 4 bases from J, with 15 bases between. CDR3 length: 16 amino acids. The CDR3 DNA reads TGTGCCAGCAGCGTAGTAACGGGAGAATTAGCAGATACGCAGTATTTT. Translating it yields CASSVVTGELADTQYF.

This clonotype appeared many times. This sequence joins TRBV7-9 and TRBJ2-7; TRBD1 matches at 7 bases. V shed 2 bases, J shed 4 bases, and the junction held 8 bases outside the gene matches. Germline V gives CDR1 SEHNR, CDR2 FQNEAQ (reference sequence). The CDR3 contains 15 residues. In DNA form, the CDR3 reads TGTGCCAGCAGCTTATCGACAGGGTCGGAGTACGAGCAGTACTTC. Its protein product is CASSLSTGSEYEQYF. Variable domain in full (rest from reference TRBV7-9 and TRBJ2-7): DTGVSQNPRHKITKRGQNVTFRCDPISEHNRLYWYRQTLGQGPEFLTYFQNEAQLEKSRLLSDRFSAERPKGSFSTLEIQRTEQGDSAMYLCASSLSTGSEYEQYFGPGTRLTVT.

The CDR3: CASSSTGEEQFF. The CDR3 nucleotides read TGTGCCAGCAGCAGTACAGGGGAGGAGCAGTTCTTC. The chain couples TRBV7-6 to TRBJ2-1, with TRBD1 matching 7 bases. CDR1 is SGHVS, CDR2 FNYEAQ, per germline. With V trimmed by 5 bases and J by 10 bases, 5 bases remained unmatched. This CDR3 is built from 12 residues.

This clonotype was detected ten times or more. The CDR3 is CSVEGLGDTQYF. CDR3 sequence (DNA): TGCAGCGTTGAGGGACTAGGGGATACGCAGTATTTT. This chain joins TRBV29-1 and TRBJ2-3; 8 positions match TRBD2. With 3 bases clipped from V and 6 bases from J, the junction kept 2 bases outside the gene matches. CDR1 is SQVTM, CDR2 ANQGSEA, per germline. CDR3 length equals 12 residues.

The sample holds many counts of this clonotype. For the CDR3, the DNA is TGTGCCAGCAGTGCTGGGTTTGATACGCAGTATTTT. The encoded protein is CASSAGFDTQYF. This chain links TRBV2 with TRBJ2-3; D gene ambiguous. V lost 4 bases and J 6 bases, leaving 8 bases between the germline ends. CDR1 is SNHLY, CDR2 FYNNEI, per germline. This CDR3 has 12 residues.

This clonotype was counted many times. This rearrangement joins TRBV28 to TRBJ1-5; D perhaps matches TRBD1 (6 bases). Trimming removed 5 bases from V and 5 bases from J, with 19 bases in between. The CDR3 is made up of 16 amino acids. The germline V gene has CDR1 MDHEN and CDR2 SYDVKM. The CDR3 DNA reads TGTGCCAGCAGTCCTATCGGGGGGGGGCTCGATCAGCCCCAGCATTTT. Its translation is CASSPIGGGLDQPQHF.

This clonotype was recorded many times. The chain employs TRBV2 and TRBJ2-7, with D uncertain. CDR3 length: 12 residues. Trimming removed 6 bases at V and 4 bases at J, with 10 bases between. Germline CDR1 is SNHLY and CDR2 is FYNNEI. DNA for the CDR3: TGTGCCAGCAGCCCCAATCCGTACGAGCAGTACTTC. Translating gives CASSPNPYEQYF.

There are a few counts of this clonotype. The chain couples TRBV30 to TRBJ1-4; 8 bases match TRBD1. The trim removed 5 bases at V and 8 bases at J, leaving 7 bases unmatched. This CDR3 contains 13 residues. Per germline, CDR1 GTSNPN and CDR2 SVGIG (reference sequence). Written as DNA, the CDR3 is TGTGCCTGGTCCGGGACAGGTTTAGAAAAACTGTTTTTT. Encoded protein: CAWSGTGLEKLFF.

This clonotype was counted many times. The rearrangement joins TRBV29-1 to TRBJ1-3; 7 positions match TRBD1. With V trimmed by 6 bases and J by 2 bases, 1 base remained unmatched. The CDR3 totals 12 residues. Germline CDR1 and CDR2: SQVTM and ANQGSEA. The CDR3: CSVGGPGNTIYF. In nucleotides, the CDR3 is TGCAGCGTAGGGGGCCCTGGAAACACCATATATTTT.

This clonotype has ten or more counts. This chain links TRBV7-6 with TRBJ2-3; no clear D. CDR3 length equals 13 residues. The V and J ends lost 5 bases and 1 base respectively, with 7 bases between them. Germline V gene lookup returns CDR1 SGHVS and CDR2 FNYEAQ. The CDR3 loop is CASSVPGTDTQYF. The CDR3 nucleotides read TGTGCCAGCAGCGTTCCAGGCACAGATACGCAGTATTTT. The full variable domain, completed using reference TRBV7-6 and TRBJ2-3, is GAGVSQSPRYKVTKRGQDVALRCDPISGHVSLYWYRQALGQGPEFLTYFNYEAQQDKSGLPNDRFSAERPEGSISTLTIQRTEQRDSAMYRCASSVPGTDTQYFGPGTRLTVL.

This clonotype was recorded many times. The chain combines TRBV3-1 with TRBJ2-7, with TRBD1 identical over 9 bases. V lost 4 bases to trimming and J lost 4 bases; unmatched junction nucleotides: 5. This CDR3 region has 14 residues. The germline V gene has CDR1 LGHDT and CDR2 YNNKEL (reference sequence). The CDR3 spells CASSPWDREYEQYF. The CDR3, as DNA: TGTGCCAGCAGCCCATGGGACAGGGAATACGAGCAGTACTTC.

The chain is built from TRBV20-1 and TRBJ1-2, with 7 nucleotides matching TRBD1. The V gene end was trimmed by 7 bases and the J gene end by 4 bases; junction bases not matched to a gene: 12. Germline CDR1 and CDR2: DFQATT and SNEGSKA (reference sequence). CDR3 length: 14 residues. The chain's CDR3 is CSVSSRQGPYGYTF. CDR3 in DNA: TGCAGTGTTTCAAGCCGACAGGGCCCCTATGGCTACACCTTC.

The sample holds many counts of this clonotype. The J gene is TRBJ2-3, the V gene TRBV20-1; D not certain. Germline CDR1 and CDR2: DFQATT and SNEGSKA (reference sequence). The length of the CDR3 is 12 residues. Trimming stripped 3 bases from V and 4 bases from J, with 8 bases between. The CDR3 coding sequence is TGCAGTGCTAGCCGTGATCCAGATACGCAGTATTTT. Protein product: CSASRDPDTQYF.

This chain's CDR3 is CASSPPSARLYEQYF. DNA of the CDR3: TGTGCCAGCTCACCACCCTCGGCCAGACTCTACGAGCAGTACTTC. This sequence joins TRBV18 and TRBJ2-7; D uncertain. This CDR3 has 15 residues. Looked up from germline, CDR1 is KGHSH and CDR2 is LQKENI. V gave up 0 bases and J gave up 3 bases, with 12 bases separating them.

Concerning this clonotype: A read error may be the cause here, since a much bigger clone is one base away. This chain joins TRBV6-5 and TRBJ2-7; unclear D gene. V lost 4 bases, J lost 2 bases, and 21 bases lay in between. The CDR3 sequence is 17 residues long. Germline lookup yields CDR1 MNHEY and CDR2 SVGAGI. CDR3 region: CASSSQLSRRSPYEQYF. The DNA of the CDR3 is TGTGCCAGCAGTTCGCAACTGTCCCGTCGGAGCCCCTACGAGCAGTACTTC.

V is TRBV28 and J is TRBJ2-2; either TRBD1 or TRBD2 may supply D (5 bases each). CDR3 size: 15 residues. V lost 5 bases to trimming and J lost 4 bases, with 14 bases between them. Germline V gene data show CDR1 as MDHEN and CDR2 as SYDVKM. CDR3 loop: CASSPPGLGTGELFF. CDR3 coding DNA: TGTGCCAGCAGTCCGCCGGGGCTAGGCACCGGGGAGCTGTTTTTT. Full variable domain (remainder filled in from reference TRBV28 and TRBJ2-2): DVKVTQSSRYLVKRTGEKVFLECVQDMDHENMFWYRQDPGLGLRLIYFSYDVKMKEKGDIPEGYSVSREKKERFSLILESASTNQTSMYLCASSPPGLGTGELFFGEGSRLTVL.

The table lists this clonotype with many counts. V is TRBV5-1 and J is TRBJ1-5; TRBD1 aligns across 7 bases. Germline CDR1 reads SGHRS; CDR2 reads YFSETQ. The CDR3 consists of 15 residues. V lost 0 bases to trimming and J lost 1 base; unmatched junction nucleotides: 1. The CDR3 coding sequence is TGCGCCAGCAGCTTGGAGGGACAGAGCAATCAGCCCCAGCATTTT. It is translated as CASSLEGQSNQPQHF.

This clonotype was counted a single time. V gene TRBV11-3 combines with J gene TRBJ1-6; no clear D gene. CDR3 length: 14 amino acids. Trimming left V 4 bases short and J 10 bases short, with 14 bases between. Germline V gives CDR1 SGHNT, CDR2 YENEEA. The CDR3 region is CASSSEGQISPLHF. The DNA for the CDR3 is TGTGCCAGCAGCTCCGAGGGCCAGATCTCACCCCTCCACTTT.

In its sample, this clonotype was seen many times. The chain has TRBV20-1 and TRBJ1-5, with 9 nucleotides matching TRBD1. This CDR3 is built from 15 residues. The V gene end was trimmed by 2 bases and the J gene end by 5 bases; junction bases not matched to a gene: 7. Germline CDR1 reads DFQATT; CDR2 reads SNEGSKA (reference sequence). This chain's CDR3 is CSARPGQGTHQPQHF. The CDR3, as DNA: TGCAGTGCTAGACCGGGACAGGGAACTCATCAGCCCCAGCATTTT.

The chain employs TRBV7-2 and TRBJ2-5; 7 nucleotides agree with TRBD2. Germline V gene data show CDR1 as SGHTA and CDR2 as FQGNSA. This CDR3 is 13 amino acids long. J lost 5 bases, V lost 1 base, and 1 base had no gene match. Here the CDR3 DNA reads TGTGCCAGCAGCTTAGTTAGCGGGGAGACCCAGTACTTC. It specifies CASSLVSGETQYF.

V is TRBV20-1 and J is TRBJ2-2, with 10 bases fitting TRBD2. This CDR3 comprises 18 residues. V shed 2 bases and J 1 base; nucleotides not matched to a gene: 10. Germline V gene sequence: CDR1 DFQATT, CDR2 SNEGSKA (reference sequence). CDR3 residues: CSARCATSGAGNTGELFF. CDR3 bases: TGCAGTGCTAGATGTGCTACTAGCGGGGCGGGGAACACCGGGGAGCTGTTTTTT.

This clonotype was seen ten or more times. The genes are TRBV5-1 and TRBJ2-7, with TRBD2 matching over 12 bases. The CDR3 covers 19 residues. CDR1 is SGHRS, CDR2 YFSETQ, per germline. V lost 0 bases to trimming and J lost 4 bases; unmatched junction nucleotides: 14. The CDR3 protein is CASSLAGGATSGSSYEQYF. CDR3 nucleotides: TGCGCCAGCAGCTTGGCGGGGGGCGCGACTAGCGGGAGTTCGTACGAGCAGTACTTC. Full variable domain (rest looked up from reference TRBV5-1 and TRBJ2-7): KAGVTQTPRYLIKTRGQQVTLSCSPISGHRSVSWYQQTPGQGLQFLFEYFSETQRNKGNFPGRFSGRQFSNSRSEMNVSTLELGDSALYLCASSLAGGATSGSSYEQYFGPGTRLTVT.

This clonotype was seen repeatedly, ten times or more. The chain employs TRBV13 and TRBJ1-1, with D unresolved. V was clipped by 3 bases and J by 1 base, with 12 bases between them. Germline CDR1 is PRHDT and CDR2 is FYEKMQ (reference sequence). There are 15 residues in the CDR3. CDR3 sequence: CASSFPSAANTEAFF. In nucleotides, the CDR3 is TGTGCCAGCAGCTTTCCCTCAGCAGCGAACACTGAAGCTTTCTTT.

This clonotype was observed a handful of times. A read error may explain this, as a much larger clone is one base away. V usage is TRBV15 and J usage is TRBJ1-1; 9 nucleotides match TRBD1. This CDR3 spans 15 amino acids. J gave up 1 base and V 3 bases, and 3 bases lay outside the gene matches. CDR1 is LNHNV and CDR2 is YYDKDF in the germline V gene (reference sequence). The CDR3 protein is CATSRSQGANTEAFF. Here the CDR3 DNA reads TGTGCCACCAGCAGGTCACAGGGGGCGAACACTGAAGCTTTCTTT. The variable domain in full, with the rest retrieved from reference TRBV15 and TRBJ1-1, is DAMVIQNPRYQVTQFGKPVTLSCSQTLNHNVMYWYQQKSSQAPKLLFHYYDKDFNNEADTPDNFQSRRPNTSFCFLDIRSPGLGDTAMYLCATSRSQGANTEAFFGQGTRLTVV.

In this sample, this clonotype turned up many times. The gene calls are TRBV3-1 and TRBJ1-1; D is ambiguous. Germline CDR1 LGHDT, CDR2 YNNKEL (reference sequence). The CDR3 length is 13 residues. V was trimmed by 1 base and J by 7 bases, leaving 10 bases between them. The CDR3 nucleotides are TGTGCCAGCAGCCAAGTCTCAGCAGGTGAAGCTTTCTTT. Translating it yields CASSQVSAGEAFF.

This clonotype showed up just a few times. The chain links TRBV11-2 to TRBJ2-2; TRBD1 matches at 7 bases. The V and J ends lost 7 bases and 8 bases, in that order; junction bases with no gene match: 7. CDR1 is SGHAT, CDR2 FQNNGV, per germline. CDR3 length: 13 residues. CDR3 coding DNA: TGTGCCAGCAACTTCAGGGGGAAAGGGGAGCTGTTTTTT. Protein sequence: CASNFRGKGELFF.

This clonotype was seen repeatedly, ten times or more. This chain joins TRBV12-3 or TRBV12-4 and TRBJ1-2; D possibly corresponds to TRBD1 (5 bases). The CDR3 has 13 residues. The V end was cut by 3 bases, the J end by 3 bases, with 8 bases between. In DNA, the CDR3 is TGTGCCAGCAGTTTTGGGACTTACTATGGCTACACCTTC. It translates to CASSFGTYYGYTF.

This clonotype turned up a few times. The genes are TRBV20-1 and TRBJ1-5; no definite D call. V was cut by 3 bases and J by 4 bases, with 7 bases left in between. CDR3 length equals 12 residues. Germline CDR1 reads DFQATT; CDR2 reads SNEGSKA (reference sequence). The CDR3 here is CSASSPNQPQHF. The DNA of the CDR3 is TGCAGTGCTAGCAGTCCTAATCAGCCCCAGCATTTT.